These 14 T cell receptor beta chains originate from one sample sequenced in a study of regulatory T cells in long-lasting Graves disease. Assembly of TCR beta libraries relied on iRepertoire HTBI primers together with Arm-PCR of CDR3 regions. TCRdb redid the calling of the multiplex PCR reads with MiXCR, one entry per CDR3 protein. The table has 320,000 or so distinct CDR3 sequences, 18% seen once. Time point here: newly diagnosed GD, antithyroid drugs for less than 3 months. PBMC RNA was the source of the TCR library. The sample here was peripheral blood mononuclear cells (PBMCs), taken at new diagnosis, from a patient treated with antithyroid drugs. Receptors originate from a female donor with Graves disease.

V usage is TRBV2 and J usage is TRBJ2-7; 11 nucleotides align to TRBD1. The CDR3 consists of 15 residues. V lost 8 bases, J lost 5 bases, and 11 bases stayed unmatched. CDR1 is SNHLY and CDR2 is FYNNEI in the germline V gene. CDR3 DNA: TGTGCCAGCTCGCGCCGTGGACAGGGGGCCAACGAGCAGTACTTC. Its translation is CASSRRGQGANEQYF.

Points on this clonotype: A far larger clone is only one base removed, so a read error is likely. V usage is TRBV7-2 and J usage is TRBJ2-3, with 8 bases aligning to TRBD1. Germline V gene sequence: CDR1 SGHTA, CDR2 FQGNSA. The ends lost 8 bases at V and 5 bases at J; junction bases unmatched: 9. This CDR3 spans 14 amino acids. The DNA of the CDR3 is TGTGCCAGCTACCAGGACAGGGACGGAGATACGCAGTATTTT. It specifies CASYQDRDGDTQYF.

This clonotype has more than one count but fewer than ten. V and J are TRBV15 and TRBJ2-1; D unclear. The J call may be in error: the DNA end matches TRBJ2-5 better. The germline CDR1 and CDR2 sequences are LNHNV and YYDKDF (reference sequence). The CDR3 runs 12 residues. The CDR3 is CATSRVSETQYF. The CDR3, as DNA: TGTGCCACCAGCAGAGTATCGGAGACCCAGTACTTC.

This clonotype was seen a handful of times. V and J are TRBV5-4 and TRBJ2-1; 12 bases align to TRBD2. In germline, CDR1 is SGHNT, CDR2 YYREEE (reference sequence). This CDR3 has 17 amino acids. Trimming removed 4 bases from V and 9 bases from J; junction bases left unmatched: 14. The CDR3 spells CASSGWTSGDLWGEQFF. The CDR3 DNA is TGTGCCAGCAGCGGATGGACTAGCGGGGATCTGTGGGGTGAGCAGTTCTTC.

This clonotype was found many times. This sequence joins TRBV20-1 and TRBJ2-7; D uncertain. CDR1 and CDR2 (germline): DFQATT, SNEGSKA (reference sequence). V dropped 0 bases and J dropped 7 bases, with 10 bases sitting between them. The CDR3 sequence is 12 residues long. The CDR3 sequence is CSARDLEREQYF. CDR3 nucleotide sequence: TGCAGTGCTAGAGATCTAGAAAGAGAGCAGTACTTC.

CDR3 DNA sequence: TGTGCCAGCAGTGTAGGGCATATCTCTGGGGCCAACGTCCTGACTTTC. This sequence encodes CASSVGHISGANVLTF. The chain links TRBV2 to TRBJ2-6, with D hard to call. Germline CDR1 and CDR2: SNHLY and FYNNEI. CDR3 size: 16 residues. V lost 4 bases, J lost 0 bases, and 10 bases lay in between. Full variable domain (remainder filled in from reference TRBV2 and TRBJ2-6): EPEVTQTPSHQVTQMGQEVILRCVPISNHLYFYWYRQILGQKVEFLVSFYNNEISEKSEIFDDQFSVERPDGSNFTLKIRSTKLEDSAMYFCASSVGHISGANVLTFGAGSRLTVL.

V usage is TRBV28 and J usage is TRBJ1-2; 7 bases map to TRBD1. J gave up 4 bases and V 4 bases, and 6 bases lay outside the gene matches. The CDR3 sequence is 14 residues long. Germline assignment: CDR1 MDHEN and CDR2 SYDVKM. The CDR3 here is CASSSDRNLYGYTF. The CDR3 bases are TGTGCCAGCAGTTCGGACAGGAACCTCTATGGCTACACCTTC.

This clonotype has ten or more counts. The gene calls are TRBV15 and TRBJ2-1, with unresolved D. CDR1 is LNHNV and CDR2 is YYDKDF in the germline V gene (reference sequence). CDR3 length: 15 residues. Trimming left V 6 bases short and J 3 bases short, with 15 bases between. The CDR3 nucleotides read TGTGCCACCAGTGAAGCAGGTTTGATCTACAATGAGCAGTTCTTC. The encoded protein is CATSEAGLIYNEQFF.

This clonotype was picked up many times. The rearrangement uses TRBV15 and TRBJ1-1; 7 bases align to TRBD1. Germline V gene lookup returns CDR1 LNHNV and CDR2 YYDKDF (reference sequence). The CDR3 is 14 residues long. Losses at the gene ends were 6 bases for V and 3 bases for J; bases not matched to a gene: 7. This CDR3 reads CATSPRGLDTEAFF. CDR3 in DNA: TGTGCCACCAGTCCGAGGGGGCTAGACACTGAAGCTTTCTTT.

This clonotype has ten or more counts. V and J are TRBV20-1 and TRBJ2-1; 7 bases fit TRBD2. V dropped 6 bases and J dropped 10; count of bases not matched to a gene: 9. CDR3 size: 12 residues. Germline CDR1 is DFQATT and CDR2 is SNEGSKA (reference sequence). The CDR3 region has the DNA TGCAGTGCCCCCTCCGCGCGGGAGGAGCAGTTCTTC. This encodes CSAPSAREEQFF.

Notes on this clonotype: Since a far larger clone is one base different, this is likely a read error. The genes are TRBV6-2 or TRBV6-3 and TRBJ1-2; 9 positions match TRBD1. There are 14 residues in the CDR3. From germline, CDR1 is MNHEY and CDR2 SVGEGT. CDR3 bases: TGTGCCAGCAGAGGACAGGGGCTGCGCTATGGCAACACCTTC. Its protein product is CASRGQGLRYGNTF.

In this sample, this clonotype turned up many times. The rearrangement uses TRBV12-5 and TRBJ2-2; TRBD2 matches 7 bases. This CDR3 is built from 14 residues. Germline trimming cut 3 bases from V and 5 bases from J; bases unmatched to any gene: 3. Germline V gives CDR1 LGHNT, CDR2 FRNRAP. The CDR3 region has the DNA TGTGCTAGTGGTTTACTCGGGAGGACCGGGGAGCTGTTTTTT. Its translation is CASGLLGRTGELFF. The full variable domain, with the rest looked up from reference TRBV12-5 and TRBJ2-2, is DARVTQTPRHKVTEMGQEVTMRCQPILGHNTVFWYRQTMMQGLELLAYFRNRAPLDDSGMPKDRFSAEMPDATLATLKIQPSEPRDSAVYFCASGLLGRTGELFFGEGSRLTVL.

This clonotype showed up many times. The V gene is TRBV11-2, the J gene TRBJ2-1; 7 bases align to TRBD2. Looked up from germline, CDR1 is SGHAT and CDR2 is FQNNGV. The J segment lost 0 bases and the V segment lost 5 bases, leaving 22 bases of the junction unmatched. The CDR3 totals 21 residues. The CDR3 loop is CASSLISPASGIISSYNEQFF. As DNA, the CDR3 is TGTGCCAGCAGCCTCATTAGTCCTGCGAGCGGGATAATAAGCTCCTACAATGAGCAGTTCTTC.

The chain combines TRBV5-8 with TRBJ1-2; weak D call: TRBD1 (5 bases). The germline V gene encodes CDR1 SGHTS and CDR2 YDEGEE. The CDR3 loop spans 14 amino acids. V dropped 4 bases and J dropped 0 bases, with 10 bases sitting between them. The CDR3 reads CASSPGHSNYGYTF. The CDR3 DNA reads TGTGCCAGCAGCCCGGGGCACTCTAACTATGGCTACACCTTC.